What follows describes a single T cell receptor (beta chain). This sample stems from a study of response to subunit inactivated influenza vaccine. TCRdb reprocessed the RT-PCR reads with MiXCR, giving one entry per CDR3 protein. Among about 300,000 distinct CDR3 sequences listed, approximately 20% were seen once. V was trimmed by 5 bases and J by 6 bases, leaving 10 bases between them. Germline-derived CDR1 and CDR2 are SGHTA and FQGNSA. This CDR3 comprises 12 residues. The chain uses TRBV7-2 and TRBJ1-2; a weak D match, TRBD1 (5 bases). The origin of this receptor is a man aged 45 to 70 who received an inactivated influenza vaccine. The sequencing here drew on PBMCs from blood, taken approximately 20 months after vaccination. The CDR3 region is CASSPGAHGYTF. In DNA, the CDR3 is TGTGCCAGCAGCCCCGGGGCGCATGGCTACACCTTC.